This T cell receptor beta chain was sequenced during a study of cytomegalovirus exposure and HLA in healthy donors (dated by TCRdb to the late 2010s). The study in broad terms: According to a later analysis, the 120 or so validation repertoires were produced on the same platform as the roughly 720 repertoires of the first cohort. The aim of the study was to test whether cataloging public T cell receptors could identify signatures of past pathogen exposure. A separate validation cohort of over a hundred different subjects was used in addition to the roughly 700-subject first cohort. High-throughput TCR immunosequencing, statistical association of individual TCRs with disease status, and machine learning were combined to predict cytomegalovirus infection status.

On the study overall, not on this receptor specifically: While some public TCRs were present in many individuals, most TCR sequences turned up only very rarely across donors. The validation cohort had no HLA typing available for a later analysis, so co-occurrence within that cohort was assessed over all 130 or so repertoires. In a later analysis, TCRs clustered in the first cohort were found to also tend to co-occur in the roughly 130 validation repertoires, with 94% of cluster scores above 0. Cytomegalovirus status was reported to be diagnosed by the classifier with high specificity and sensitivity in both the original and validation cohorts. A total of fewer than 200 TCR beta chains were listed by the study as associated with cytomegalovirus. The authors suggested that the approach could potentially be extended to other disease states and immunological phenotypes. In vitro tests confirmed that a few of the cytomegalovirus-associated TCR beta chains recognize cytomegalovirus antigens.

Including the terminal cysteine and phenylalanine, the CDR3 comprises 16 residues. The sequence is cut down to CDR3 DNA, 48 bases in frame from base 1. Reading the germline V gene gives CDR1 KGHSH and CDR2 LQKENI. For this chain, trimming is 5 bases at the V end and 3 bases at the J end, and the number of junction bases without a gene match is 8. This clone was found once. No cognate antigen has been identified for it. The sample holds no much larger clone one base away, and base qualities are not on file. Donors formed part of the validation cohort, which comprised over a hundred subjects and was distinct from the first cohort of several hundred subjects. The library was generated by the immunoSEQ multiplex PCR assay. In the original analysis: A statistical classification framework was built for diagnosing cytomegalovirus status from the catalog of TCR beta chain sequences. Held by TCRdb, this immuneACCESS table contains in-frame sequences only and omits some clones. Under half of the omission traces to an unresolved V gene where checked; the cause of the rest is unknown. D and trimming were read from the DNA, whereas the V and J calls and clone size are those reported in that table. Within this sample are about 64,000 clones, with about 89% of them counted one time only. The ten largest clonotypes hold 1.7% of the sample.

The sequencing input was PBMCs. The sequence joins TRBV18 to TRBJ1-5; 9 middle bases align to TRBD1. The receptor comes from a young woman in good health and CMV-seronegative. The CDR3 reads as follows: CASSAETGGLNQPQHF. The DNA sequence follows: TGTGCCAGCTCAGCAGAAACAGGGGGCCTCAATCAGCCCCAGCATTTT. Extended through the reference TRBV18 and TRBJ1-5 proteins, this CDR3 yields the full variable domain: NAGVMQNPRHLVRRRGQEARLRCSPMKGHSHVYWYRQLPEEGLKFMVYLQKENIIDESGMPKERFSAEFPKEGPSILRIQQVVRGDSAAYFCASSAETGGLNQPQHFGDGTRLSIL.